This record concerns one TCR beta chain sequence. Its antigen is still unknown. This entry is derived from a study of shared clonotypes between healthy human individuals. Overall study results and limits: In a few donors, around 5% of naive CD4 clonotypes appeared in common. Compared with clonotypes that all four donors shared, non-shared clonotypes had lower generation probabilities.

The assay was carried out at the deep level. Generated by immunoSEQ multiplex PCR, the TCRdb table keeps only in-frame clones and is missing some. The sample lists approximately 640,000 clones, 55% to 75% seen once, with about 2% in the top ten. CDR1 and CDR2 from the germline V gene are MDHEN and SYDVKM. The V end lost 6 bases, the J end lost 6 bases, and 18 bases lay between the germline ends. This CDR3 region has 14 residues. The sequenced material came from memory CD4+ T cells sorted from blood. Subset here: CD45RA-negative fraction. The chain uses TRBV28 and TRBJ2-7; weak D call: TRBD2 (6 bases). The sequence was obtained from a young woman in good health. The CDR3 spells CASSRDLAVVEQYF. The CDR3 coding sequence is TGTGCCAGCAGCCGGGATTTAGCGGTTGTCGAGCAGTACTTC.